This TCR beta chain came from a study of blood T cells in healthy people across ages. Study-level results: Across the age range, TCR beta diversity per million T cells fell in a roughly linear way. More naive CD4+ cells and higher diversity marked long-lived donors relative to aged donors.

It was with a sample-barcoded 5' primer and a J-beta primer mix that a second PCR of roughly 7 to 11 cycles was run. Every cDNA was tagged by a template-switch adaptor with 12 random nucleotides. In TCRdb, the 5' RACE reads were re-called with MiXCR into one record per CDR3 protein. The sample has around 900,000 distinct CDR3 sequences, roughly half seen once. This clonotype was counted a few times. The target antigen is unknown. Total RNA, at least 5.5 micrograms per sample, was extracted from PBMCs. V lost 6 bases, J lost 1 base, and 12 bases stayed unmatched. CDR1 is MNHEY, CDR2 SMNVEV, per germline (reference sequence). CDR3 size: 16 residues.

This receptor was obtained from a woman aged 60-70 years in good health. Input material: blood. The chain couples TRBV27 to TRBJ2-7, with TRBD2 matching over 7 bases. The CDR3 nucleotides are TGTGCCAGCAGCCCTCTGCGACTAGCTGAGTCCTACGAGCAGTACTTC. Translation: CASSPLRLAESYEQYF.